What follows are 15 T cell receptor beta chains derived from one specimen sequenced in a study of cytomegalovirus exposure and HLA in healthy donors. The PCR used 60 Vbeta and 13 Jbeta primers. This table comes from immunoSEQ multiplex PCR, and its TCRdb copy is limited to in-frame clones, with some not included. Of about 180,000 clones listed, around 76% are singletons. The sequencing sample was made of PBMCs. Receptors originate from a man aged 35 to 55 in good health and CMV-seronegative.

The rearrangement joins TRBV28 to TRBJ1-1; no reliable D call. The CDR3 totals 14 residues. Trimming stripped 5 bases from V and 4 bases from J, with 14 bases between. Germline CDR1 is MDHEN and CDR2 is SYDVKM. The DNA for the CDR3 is TGTGCCAGCAGTGTGGGCCCTCGGGGCACTGAAGCTTTCTTT. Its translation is CASSVGPRGTEAFF.

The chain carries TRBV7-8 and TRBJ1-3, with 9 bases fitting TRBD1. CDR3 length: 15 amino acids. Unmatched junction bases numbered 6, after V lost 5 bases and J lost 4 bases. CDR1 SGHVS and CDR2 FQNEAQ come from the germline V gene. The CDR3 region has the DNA TGTGCCAGCAGCGTCGTCACAGGGGGCGGAAACACCATATATTTT. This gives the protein CASSVVTGGGNTIYF. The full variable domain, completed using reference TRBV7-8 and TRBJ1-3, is GAGVSQSPRYKVAKRGQDVALRCDPISGHVSLFWYQQALGQGPEFLTYFQNEAQLDKSGLPSDRFFAERPEGSVSTLKIQRTQQEDSAVYLCASSVVTGGGNTIYFGEGSWLTVV.

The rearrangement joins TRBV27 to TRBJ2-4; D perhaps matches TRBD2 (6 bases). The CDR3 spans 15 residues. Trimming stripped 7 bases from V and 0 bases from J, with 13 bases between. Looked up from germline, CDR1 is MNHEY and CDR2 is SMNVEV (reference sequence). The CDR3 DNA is TGTGCCAGCAATGCGGGGTTCCCAGCCAAAAACATTCAGTACTTC. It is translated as CASNAGFPAKNIQYF.

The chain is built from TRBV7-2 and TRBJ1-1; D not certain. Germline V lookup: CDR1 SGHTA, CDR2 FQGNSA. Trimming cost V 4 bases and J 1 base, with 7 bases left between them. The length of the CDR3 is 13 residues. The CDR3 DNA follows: TGTGCCAGCAGCTCTACAGAGAACACTGAAGCTTTCTTT. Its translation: CASSSTENTEAFF.

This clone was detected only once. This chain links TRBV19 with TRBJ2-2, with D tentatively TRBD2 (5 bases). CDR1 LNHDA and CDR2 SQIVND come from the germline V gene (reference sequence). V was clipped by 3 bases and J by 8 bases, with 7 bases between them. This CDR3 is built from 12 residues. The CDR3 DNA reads TGTGCCAGTAGTATTCGCGGGGGGGAGCTGTTTTTT. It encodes CASSIRGGELFF.

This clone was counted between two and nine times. The CDR3, as DNA: TGTGCCAGCAGTTTTCAGGGGGGCTATGGCTACACCTTC. It is translated as CASSFQGGYGYTF. The chain is built from TRBV6-5 and TRBJ1-2; 7 bases fit TRBD1. The CDR3 is 13 residues long. The junction had 3 bases not matched to a gene; V was cut back by 4 bases and J by 4 bases. Germline CDR1 and CDR2: MNHEY and SVGAGI.

The CDR3 reads CASSQDDRQSGGNTIYF. As DNA, the CDR3 is TGCGCCAGCAGCCAAGATGATCGTCAGTCCGGCGGGAACACCATATATTTT. V and J are TRBV4-3 and TRBJ1-3; the D is unclear. Trimming took off 0 bases at V and 7 bases at J, with 19 bases between the two ends. Germline-derived CDR1 and CDR2 are LGHNA and YSLEER. The CDR3 contains 17 residues.

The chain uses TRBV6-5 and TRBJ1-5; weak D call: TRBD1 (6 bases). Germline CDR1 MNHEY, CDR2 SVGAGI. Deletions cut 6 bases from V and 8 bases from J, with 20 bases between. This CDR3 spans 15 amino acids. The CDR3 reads CASSPNNHRAKPQHF. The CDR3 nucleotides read TGTGCCAGCAGCCCCAACAACCACAGGGCAAAGCCCCAGCATTTT.

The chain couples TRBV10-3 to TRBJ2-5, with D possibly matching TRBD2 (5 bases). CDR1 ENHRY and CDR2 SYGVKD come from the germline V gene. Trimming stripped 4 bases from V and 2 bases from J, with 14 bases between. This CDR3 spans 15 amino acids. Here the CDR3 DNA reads TGTGCCATCAGTGGCGGGTCTACATCACAAGAGACCCAGTACTTC. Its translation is CAISGGSTSQETQYF.

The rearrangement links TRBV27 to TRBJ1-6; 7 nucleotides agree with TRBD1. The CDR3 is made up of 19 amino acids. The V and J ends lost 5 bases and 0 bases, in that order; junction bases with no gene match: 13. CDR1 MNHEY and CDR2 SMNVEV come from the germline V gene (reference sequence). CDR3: CASSPHLGQASSYNSPLHF. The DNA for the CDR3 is TGTGCCAGCAGTCCCCACCTCGGACAGGCGAGCTCCTATAATTCACCCCTCCACTTT.

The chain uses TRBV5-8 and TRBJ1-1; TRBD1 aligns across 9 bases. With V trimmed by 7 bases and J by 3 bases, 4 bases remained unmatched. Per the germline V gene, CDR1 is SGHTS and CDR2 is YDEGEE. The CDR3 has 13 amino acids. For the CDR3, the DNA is TGTGCCAGCCCACAGGGGGCATACACTGAAGCTTTCTTT. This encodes CASPQGAYTEAFF.

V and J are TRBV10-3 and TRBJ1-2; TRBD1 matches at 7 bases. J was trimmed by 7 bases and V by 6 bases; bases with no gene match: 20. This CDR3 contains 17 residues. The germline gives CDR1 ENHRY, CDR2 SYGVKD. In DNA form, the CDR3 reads TGTGCCATCAGGGACCCCGGGACAGCCCCCCCTTTTGTTGGCTACACCTTC. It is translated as CAIRDPGTAPPFVGYTF.

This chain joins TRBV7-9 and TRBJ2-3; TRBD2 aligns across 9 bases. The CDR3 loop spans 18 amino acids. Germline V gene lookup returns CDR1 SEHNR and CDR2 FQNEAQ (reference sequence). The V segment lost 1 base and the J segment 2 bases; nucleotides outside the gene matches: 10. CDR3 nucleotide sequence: TGTGCCAGCAGCTTAGGTAGCGGGGGAGCACTAGACACAGATACGCAGTATTTT. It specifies CASSLGSGGALDTDTQYF. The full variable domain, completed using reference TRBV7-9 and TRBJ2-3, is DTGVSQNPRHKITKRGQNVTFRCDPISEHNRLYWYRQTLGQGPEFLTYFQNEAQLEKSRLLSDRFSAERPKGSFSTLEIQRTEQGDSAMYLCASSLGSGGALDTDTQYFGPGTRLTVL.

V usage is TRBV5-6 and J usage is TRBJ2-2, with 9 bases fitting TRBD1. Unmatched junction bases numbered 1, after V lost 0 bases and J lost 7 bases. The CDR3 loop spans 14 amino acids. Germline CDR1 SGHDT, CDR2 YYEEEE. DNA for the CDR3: TGTGCCAGCAGCTTGGACAGGGGGCTCGGGGAGCTGTTTTTT. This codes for CASSLDRGLGELFF.

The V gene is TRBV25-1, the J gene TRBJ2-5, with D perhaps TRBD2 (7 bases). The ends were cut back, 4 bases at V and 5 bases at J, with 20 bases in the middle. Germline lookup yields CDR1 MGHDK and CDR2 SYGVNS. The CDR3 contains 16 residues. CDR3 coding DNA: TGTGCCAGCAGTGTCCAGCGATCAGGGGAGGGGGAGACCCAGTACTTC. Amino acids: CASSVQRSGEGETQYF.